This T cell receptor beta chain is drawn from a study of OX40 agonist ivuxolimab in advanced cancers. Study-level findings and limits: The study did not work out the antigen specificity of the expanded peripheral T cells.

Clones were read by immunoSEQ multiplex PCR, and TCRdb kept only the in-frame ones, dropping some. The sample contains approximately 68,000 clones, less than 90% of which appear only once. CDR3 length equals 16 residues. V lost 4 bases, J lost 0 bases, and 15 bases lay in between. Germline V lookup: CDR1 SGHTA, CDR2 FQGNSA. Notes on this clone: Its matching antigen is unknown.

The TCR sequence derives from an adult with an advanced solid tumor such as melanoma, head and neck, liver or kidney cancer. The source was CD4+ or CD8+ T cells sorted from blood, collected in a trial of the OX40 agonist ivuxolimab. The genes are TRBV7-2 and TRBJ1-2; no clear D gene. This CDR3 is CASSSTGSNPNYGYTF. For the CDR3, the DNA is TGTGCCAGCAGCTCAACTGGCTCGAACCCTAACTATGGCTACACCTTC.